Listed below are T cell receptor beta chains from one sample, sequenced in a study of technical replicates of blood from a handful of donors. Data came from immunoSEQ multiplex PCR; TCRdb stores just in-frame clones and leaves some out. The data hold fewer than 85,000 clones, with roughly 96% observed a single time. The source material was T cells isolated from PBMCs. Every receptor here comes from a human donor in good health. Both conserved end residues are part of each CDR3. A D gene is named only where the DNA matches it firmly. Where a row states a size, it is once, few, many or the class of an expanded clone; other rows omit it.

v_gene,len,abundance,j_gene,d_gene,CDR3nt,CDR3aa
TRBV7-7,12,-,TRBJ2-1,-,TGTGCTAGCAGCTTAGCGGAGGGGGAGCAGTTCTTC,CASSLAEGEQFF
TRBV7-6,12,-,TRBJ1-1,-,TGTGCCAGCAGCTCCCCTTACACTGAAGCTTTCTTT,CASSSPYTEAFF
TRBV5-1,13,once,TRBJ1-2,-,TGCGCCAGCAGTGCGGGGGCTAACTATGGCTACACCTTC,CASSAGANYGYTF
TRBV7-9,12,-,TRBJ1-1,-,TGTGCCAGCAGCCAGACAGGAGTTGAAGCTTTCTTT,CASSQTGVEAFF
TRBV29-1,12,-,TRBJ2-5,-,TGCAGCCTGGTCCAGGGACAAGAGACCCAGTACTTC,CSLVQGQETQYF
TRBV5-6,16,-,TRBJ2-1,TRBD2,TGTGCCAGCAGCTTGGGGGCTCGCGGGAGGTTTGATGAGCAGTTCTTC,CASSLGARGRFDEQFF
TRBV2,12,-,TRBJ2-1,-,TGTGCCAGCAGTGAAGTAGACAATGAGCAGTTCTTC,CASSEVDNEQFF
TRBV28,16,-,TRBJ2-3,TRBD2,TGTGCCAGCAGTTATTCACTAGCGGGGAGCACAGATACGCAGTATTTT,CASSYSLAGSTDTQYF
TRBV29-1,15,-,TRBJ2-7,TRBD1,TGCAGCGTTGAAGGACAGGGGAATTGGGGCTACGAGCAGTACTTC,CSVEGQGNWGYEQYF
TRBV6-5,14,-,TRBJ2-2,-,TGTGCCAGCAGTTACGACAATAAAATGTGGGAGCTGTTTTTT,CASSYDNKMWELFF
TRBV7-2,15,-,TRBJ1-1,-,TGTGCCAGCAGCTTAGCAGGGAGTCTGGACACTGAAGCTTTCTTT,CASSLAGSLDTEAFF
TRBV10-3,14,-,TRBJ2-7,-,TGTGCCATCAGTGACCCGGCCAGCGGAGGCGAGCAGTACTTC,CAISDPASGGEQYF
TRBV6-1,14,-,TRBJ2-7,-,TGTGCCAGCAGTGAAAGCCTAACCTCCTACGAGCAGTACTTC,CASSESLTSYEQYF
TRBV10-1,14,-,TRBJ1-1,TRBD1,TGCGCCAGCAGTGAGGACAGGGAAGCCACTGAAGCTTTCTTT,CASSEDREATEAFF
TRBV11-2,14,-,TRBJ2-2,-,TGTGCCAGCCCCGCAGAAACGAACACCGGGGAGCTGTTTTTT,CASPAETNTGELFF
TRBV2,15,-,TRBJ2-3,-,TGTGCCAGCATTAGTTTGACGGGAGTTACAGATACGCAGTATTTT,CASISLTGVTDTQYF
TRBV6-1,14,-,TRBJ2-5,-,TGTGCCAGCAGTGAGAACACTATCCAAGAGACCCAGTACTTC,CASSENTIQETQYF
TRBV30,15,-,TRBJ2-1,TRBD2,TGTGCCTGGAGTGTTGGGGGAGGGCCCAGGGACGAGCAGTTCTTC,CAWSVGGGPRDEQFF
TRBV9,14,-,TRBJ1-2,-,TGTGCCAGCAGCGTAGAGGGAGGGCTGGGCGGCTACACCTTC,CASSVEGGLGGYTF
TRBV11-3,12,-,TRBJ2-2,-,TGTGCCAGCAGCTCCCCAGGAGGGGAGCTGTTTTTT,CASSSPGGELFF
TRBV10-1,13,once,TRBJ2-3,-,TGCGCCAGCTTTACAGAATTCACAGATACGCAGTATTTT,CASFTEFTDTQYF
TRBV7-2,16,-,TRBJ1-5,TRBD1,TGTGCCAGCAGCCGCTCGACAGGGGATAGCAATCAGCCCCAGCATTTT,CASSRSTGDSNQPQHF
TRBV6-6,14,-,TRBJ2-5,-,TGTGCCAGCAGTCCGAACGGAGGGGTTGAGACCCAGTACTTC,CASSPNGGVETQYF
TRBV25-1,14,-,TRBJ2-7,TRBD1,TGTGCCAGCAGAGGACAGGGGGCGCGGTACGAGCAGTACTTC,CASRGQGARYEQYF
TRBV5-5,14,-,TRBJ1-1,TRBD1,TGTGCCAGCAGCCCTGAGGGGGCGGACACTGAAGCTTTCTTT,CASSPEGADTEAFF
TRBV4-1,15,once,TRBJ1-5,-,TGCGCCAGCAGCCAAGACTCGAGGGAAAGGCAGCCCCAGCATTTT,CASSQDSRERQPQHF
TRBV10-1,13,-,TRBJ2-7,-,TGCGCCAGCAGCTATACACAGGGCTACGAGCAGTACTTC,CASSYTQGYEQYF
TRBV5-1,18,-,TRBJ2-7,-,TGCGCCAGCAGCTTCAGTAATCCAACTAGAACCCTTTCCTACGAGCAGTACTTC,CASSFSNPTRTLSYEQYF
TRBV10-3,16,-,TRBJ2-1,TRBD2,TGTGCCATCAGTGTGAGTAGCGGGAGCAATTACAATGAGCAGTTCTTC,CAISVSSGSNYNEQFF
TRBV9,14,-,TRBJ2-3,-,TGTGCCAGCAACCTCAGGGGTAACACAGATACGCAGTATTTT,CASNLRGNTDTQYF
TRBV19,14,-,TRBJ1-1,-,TGTGCCAGTAGTACAGGGCTCGTGAACACTGAAGCTTTCTTT,CASSTGLVNTEAFF
TRBV7-9,17,-,TRBJ1-5,-,TGTGCCAGCAGCCTTTTTCGCGGGACCCTAGGGAGTCAGCCCCAGCATTTT,CASSLFRGTLGSQPQHF
TRBV7-9,14,few,TRBJ2-1,-,TGTGCCAGCAGCTTAACGGGAGCGTACAATGAGCAGTTCTTC,CASSLTGAYNEQFF
TRBV19,14,-,TRBJ1-5,TRBD1,TGTGCCAGTAGTTTACAGGGGTCTGGGCAGCCCCAGCATTTT,CASSLQGSGQPQHF
TRBV18,16,-,TRBJ1-2,TRBD1,TGTGCCAGCTCACCGAATCGGGACAGGGCGGCCTATGGCTACACCTTC,CASSPNRDRAAYGYTF
TRBV4-3,17,-,TRBJ2-7,TRBD1,TGCGCCAGCAGCCAAGTAATCGTTACGGACAGGGGGCCCGAGCAGTACTTC,CASSQVIVTDRGPEQYF
TRBV4-1,16,-,TRBJ1-5,TRBD1,TGCGCCAGCAGCGCGCGGACAGGGGGGGTGGATCAGCCCCAGCATTTT,CASSARTGGVDQPQHF
TRBV11-3,14,-,TRBJ2-7,TRBD1,TGTGCCAGCAGCTTGGACAGGGGGCTAGGCGAGCAGTACTTC,CASSLDRGLGEQYF
TRBV7-2,20,once,TRBJ2-3,TRBD1,TGTGCCAGCAGCTTAGCGCGGAATTATTTGGGGACAGCTAGCACAGATACGCAGTATTTT,CASSLARNYLGTASTDTQYF
TRBV7-9,15,-,TRBJ2-5,-,TGTGCCAGCAGCCGGCAGGGGGGCCCTCAAGAGACCCAGTACTTC,CASSRQGGPQETQYF
TRBV7-6,16,-,TRBJ2-2,TRBD2,TGTGCCAGCAGCTTAGCGGGACTAGCAGATTTAGGGGAGCTGTTTTTT,CASSLAGLADLGELFF
TRBV9,15,-,TRBJ2-7,TRBD1,TGTGCCAGCAGCGCCGCCGGGACAGGGACCTACGAGCAGTACTTC,CASSAAGTGTYEQYF
TRBV28,13,-,TRBJ1-1,-,TGTGCCAGCAGTTTAGAGGTGAACACTGAAGCTTTCTTT,CASSLEVNTEAFF
TRBV28,13,-,TRBJ2-1,-,TGTGCCAGCAGTGCGTCCTTGGACAATGAGCAGTTCTTC,CASSASLDNEQFF
TRBV9,14,-,TRBJ2-1,TRBD2,TGTGCCAGTCTGCCGGGACTAGCGGCCAATGAGCAGTTCTTC,CASLPGLAANEQFF